Reported below is one TCR beta chain. The antigen is unknown. These data belong to a study of a mutant IDH1 vaccine in newly diagnosed glioma. In the study overall: Patients had received radiotherapy, temozolomide, or both previously, most receiving both.

Stated time point: week 11, during vaccination. Vaccine doses each comprised 300 ug of mutant IDH1 20-mer peptide, with topical imiquimod. Some clones are missing from TCRdb's copy, which holds only in-frame ones; the method was immunoSEQ multiplex PCR. The sample gives tens of thousands of clones, roughly 80% of which show up once; roughly 3.5% is in the top ten. The V end was cut by 5 bases, the J end by 5 bases, with 24 bases between. From germline, CDR1 is GTSNPN and CDR2 SVGIG (reference sequence). This CDR3 comprises 16 residues. The V gene is TRBV30, the J gene TRBJ2-5, with D possibly being TRBD1 (6 bases). This sequence originates from a young man with glioma. Here the sequenced sample was PBMCs, taken from a glioma patient whose treatment included an IDH1 peptide vaccine. In DNA form, the CDR3 reads TGTGCCTGGCACGGACAGCCGGCCCCTACGCCCGAGACCCAGTACTTC. Protein: CAWHGQPAPTPETQYF.